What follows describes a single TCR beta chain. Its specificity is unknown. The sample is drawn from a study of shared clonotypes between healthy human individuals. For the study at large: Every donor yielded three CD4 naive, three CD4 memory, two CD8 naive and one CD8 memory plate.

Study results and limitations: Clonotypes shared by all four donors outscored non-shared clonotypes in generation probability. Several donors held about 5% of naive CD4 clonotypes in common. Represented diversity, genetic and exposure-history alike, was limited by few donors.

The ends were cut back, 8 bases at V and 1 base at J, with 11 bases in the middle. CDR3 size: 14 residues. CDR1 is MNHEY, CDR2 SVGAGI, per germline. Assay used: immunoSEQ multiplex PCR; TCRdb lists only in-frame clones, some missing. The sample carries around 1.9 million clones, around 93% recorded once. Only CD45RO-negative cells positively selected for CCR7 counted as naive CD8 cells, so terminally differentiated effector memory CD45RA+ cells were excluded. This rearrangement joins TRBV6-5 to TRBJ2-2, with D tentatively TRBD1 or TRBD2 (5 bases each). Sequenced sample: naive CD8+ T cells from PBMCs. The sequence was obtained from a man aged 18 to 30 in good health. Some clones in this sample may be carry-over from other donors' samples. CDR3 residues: CASGTPGNTGELFF. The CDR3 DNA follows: TGTGCCAGCGGGACCCCTGGGAACACCGGGGAGCTGTTTTTT.